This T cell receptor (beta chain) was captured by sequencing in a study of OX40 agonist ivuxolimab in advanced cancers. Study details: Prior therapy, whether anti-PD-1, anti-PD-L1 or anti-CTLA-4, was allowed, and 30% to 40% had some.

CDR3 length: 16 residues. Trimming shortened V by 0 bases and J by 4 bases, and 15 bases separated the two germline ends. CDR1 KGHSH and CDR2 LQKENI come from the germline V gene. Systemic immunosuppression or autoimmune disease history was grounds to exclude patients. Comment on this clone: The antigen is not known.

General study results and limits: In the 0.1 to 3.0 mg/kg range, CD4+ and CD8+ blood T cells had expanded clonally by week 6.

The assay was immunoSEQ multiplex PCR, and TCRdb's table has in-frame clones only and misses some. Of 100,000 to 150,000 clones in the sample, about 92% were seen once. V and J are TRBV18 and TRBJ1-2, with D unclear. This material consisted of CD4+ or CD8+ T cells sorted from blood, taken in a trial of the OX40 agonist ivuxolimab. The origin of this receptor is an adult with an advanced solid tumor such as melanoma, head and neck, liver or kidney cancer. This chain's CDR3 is CASSPPGVTAGYGYTF. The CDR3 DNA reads TGTGCCAGCTCACCACCGGGAGTGACCGCTGGCTATGGCTACACCTTC.